The sequence of this T cell receptor (beta chain) was determined in a study of T-cell reconstitution after alpha-beta-depleted transplantation in children (dated by TCRdb to between 2015 and 2016). As for the study more broadly: Using TCR repertoire profiling, the study quantitatively followed how T-cell immune reconstitution unfolded in children after TCRalphabeta/CD19-depleted allogeneic hematopoietic cell transplantation.

Libraries came from PCR. The sequencer was an Illumina HiSeq 2500. Molecular barcoding was employed in the preparation of TCR libraries, with unique molecular identifiers being used to normalize TCRbeta repertoire quantification. The public reads were run again by TCRdb, first through fastp at Q25 and then through MiXCR, and only productive beta chains were kept. For every CDR3 protein sequence, its rows merge into one entry that carries the most common genes and DNA. The sample table records 200,000 to 250,000 distinct CDR3 sequences; about 9.5% of these occur just once. The ten top clones hold approximately 5.9% of the sample. V is cut by 6 bases and J by 0 bases, and the space between the germline ends is 14 bases. CDR3 length: 15 amino acids, cysteine to phenylalanine. The entry retains the CDR3 DNA only, 45 bases that are in frame from base 1. CDR1 and CDR2, looked up from the germline V gene (reference sequence), are LGHDT and YNNKEL.

This clonotype was recorded at least ten times. Which antigen it targets is not known. Base qualities are not at hand, and no much larger clone is one base apart. The chain joins TRBV3-1 to TRBJ1-2; a tentative D match to TRBD1 spans 5 bases. The source material was PBMCs from the stem cell graft donor, sampled from the stem cell graft. The source of this sequence is a human donor who donated a stem cell graft to a child with acute lymphoblastic leukemia. The CDR3 corresponds to CASSRTTASNYGYTF. The nucleotide sequence is given as TGTGCCAGCAGTCGAACGACAGCATCTAACTATGGCTACACCTTC.